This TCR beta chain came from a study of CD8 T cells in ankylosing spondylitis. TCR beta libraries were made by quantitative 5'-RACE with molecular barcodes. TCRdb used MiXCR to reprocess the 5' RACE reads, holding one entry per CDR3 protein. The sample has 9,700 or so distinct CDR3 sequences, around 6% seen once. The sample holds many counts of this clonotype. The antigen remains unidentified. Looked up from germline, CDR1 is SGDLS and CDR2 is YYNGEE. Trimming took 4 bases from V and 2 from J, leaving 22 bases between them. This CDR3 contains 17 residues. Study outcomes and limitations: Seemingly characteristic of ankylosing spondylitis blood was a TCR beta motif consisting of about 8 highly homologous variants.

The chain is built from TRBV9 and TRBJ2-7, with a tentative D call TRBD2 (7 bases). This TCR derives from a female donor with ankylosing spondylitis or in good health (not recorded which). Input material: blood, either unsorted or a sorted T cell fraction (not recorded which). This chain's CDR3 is CASSPLGGGGPTYEQYF. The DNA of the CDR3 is TGTGCCAGCAGCCCCCTGGGGGGCGGGGGACCAACCTACGAGCAGTACTTC. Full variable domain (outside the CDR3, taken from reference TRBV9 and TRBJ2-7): DSGVTQTPKHLITATGQRVTLRCSPRSGDLSVYWYQQSLDQGLQFLIQYYNGEERAKGNILERFSAQQFPDLHSELNLSSLELGDSALYFCASSPLGGGGPTYEQYFGPGTRLTVT.